This T cell receptor beta chain was profiled in a study of T cell changes during pregnancy in multiple sclerosis. Data came from immunoSEQ multiplex PCR; TCRdb stores just in-frame clones and leaves some out. This sample carries 100,000 or so clones, more than 90% of them seen once, and the ten largest clones take around 3%. CDR1 SEHNR and CDR2 FQNEAQ come from the germline V gene (reference sequence). Trimming removed 4 bases from V and 4 bases from J, with 17 bases in between. The CDR3 is 15 residues long. The source material was peripheral blood, sampled in the second trimester of pregnancy. This sequence originates from a female donor with multiple sclerosis, enrolled in a pregnancy study. The chain carries TRBV7-9 and TRBJ2-7, with a weak D call TRBD2 (6 bases). The CDR3: CASSWEETEDYEQYF. The DNA for the CDR3 is TGTGCCAGCAGCTGGGAGGAGACGGAAGATTACGAGCAGTACTTC.